This TCR beta chain comes out of a study of blood T cell repertoires in COVID-19. Study summary: Donors in the United States, Italy and Spain gave samples during acute or convalescent COVID-19. From T cells, B-cell-depleted T cells, or PBMCs came the material, which was cDNA or gDNA.

In the original processing: By means of reference gene primer amplification, nucleated cell counts were estimated. Clones were sequenced by immunoSEQ multiplex PCR, and TCRdb holds only the in-frame ones, with some missing. V, J and clone size reflect that table, while D and trimming were determined from the DNA. Of about 130,000 clones in the sample, about four fifths were seen once. The sample holds a few counts of this clone. The source material was peripheral blood. This clonotype was sampled from a woman over 75 with acute or convalescent COVID-19.

CDR3 sequence: CASSKLAGSFYNEQFF. In DNA, the CDR3 is TGTGCCAGCAGCAAACTAGCGGGGAGCTTTTACAATGAGCAGTTCTTC. The chain combines TRBV2 with TRBJ2-1; 10 bases fit TRBD2. The CDR3 has 16 residues. The germline V gene encodes CDR1 SNHLY and CDR2 FYNNEI. J lost 4 bases, V lost 6 bases, and 9 bases had no gene match.